Each of the 13 T cell receptor beta chains below was sequenced from the same sample in a study of blood T cell repertoires in COVID-19. Profiling relied on immunoSEQ multiplex PCR, and the TCRdb table lists in-frame clones only, not all of them. The sample has roughly 250,000 clones; 75% to 90% are singletons. The sequencing sample was made of peripheral blood. The receptors were gathered from a man aged 25 to 40 with acute or convalescent COVID-19.

The chain uses TRBV19 and TRBJ2-3; TRBD2 matches 8 bases. CDR1 and CDR2 (germline): LNHDA, SQIVND (reference sequence). CDR3 length: 11 amino acids. V lost 10 bases and J lost 10; bases outside the gene matches: 7. The chain's CDR3 is CAISTGGAQYF. In nucleotides, the CDR3 is TGTGCCATTTCTACGGGGGGGGCGCAGTATTTT.

The chain carries TRBV7-8 and TRBJ2-7; D gene ambiguous. The CDR3 runs to 13 residues. Trimming shortened V by 5 bases and J by 2 bases, and 10 bases separated the two germline ends. Germline V CDR1 and CDR2: SGHVS, FQNEAQ. CDR3 DNA: TGTGCCAGCAGCGTTGACACAGCCTACGAGCAGTACTTC. Amino acids: CASSVDTAYEQYF. The full variable domain, in which reference TRBV7-8 and TRBJ2-7 provide the parts outside the CDR3, is GAGVSQSPRYKVAKRGQDVALRCDPISGHVSLFWYQQALGQGPEFLTYFQNEAQLDKSGLPSDRFFAERPEGSVSTLKIQRTQQEDSAVYLCASSVDTAYEQYFGPGTRLTVT.

The chain has TRBV7-2 and TRBJ2-3, with D tentatively TRBD2 (6 bases). Germline loops: CDR1 SGHTA, CDR2 FQGNSA. The V end was cut by 2 bases, the J end by 0 bases, with 12 bases between. The CDR3 is 16 amino acids. The CDR3 nucleotides are TGTGCCAGCAGCTTATTTCTAGCGAGTAGCACAGATACGCAGTATTTT. Protein product: CASSLFLASSTDTQYF.

This chain links TRBV29-1 with TRBJ1-4; a weak D match, TRBD1 (6 bases). Germline V lookup: CDR1 SQVTM, CDR2 ANQGSEA. The V end was cut by 0 bases, the J end by 4 bases, with 15 bases between. The CDR3 has 16 residues. CDR3 DNA: TGCAGCGTTGAAGATCTTCGGCAGGGGATTAATGAAAAACTGTTTTTT. Its protein is CSVEDLRQGINEKLFF. Based on the CDR3 plus reference TRBV29-1 and TRBJ1-4, the full variable domain is SAVISQKPSRDICQRGTSLTIQCQVDSQVTMMFWYRQQPGQSLTLIATANQGSEATYESGFVIDKFPISRPNLTFSTLTVSNMSPEDSSIYLCSVEDLRQGINEKLFFGSGTQLSVL.

This clone was counted once. V gene TRBV3-1 (or the pseudogene TRBV3-2) combines with J gene TRBJ1-1; D remains unclear. The germline V gene has CDR1 LGHDT and CDR2 YNNKEL (reference sequence). V gave up 2 bases and J gave up 6 bases, with 16 bases separating them. This CDR3 is built from 15 residues. The CDR3 loop reads CASSQNHWEWAEAFF. The CDR3 coding sequence is TGTGCCAGCAGCCAAAACCACTGGGAGTGGGCTGAAGCTTTCTTT.

The rearrangement uses TRBV11-2 and TRBJ2-5; a possible D gene is TRBD2 (7 bases). Trimming removed 3 bases at V and 6 bases at J, with 8 bases between. The germline V gene encodes CDR1 SGHAT and CDR2 FQNNGV. This CDR3 region has 12 residues. The CDR3 DNA sequence: TGTGCCAGCAGCTTGGGGGGGCAGACCCAGTACTTC. It codes for CASSLGGQTQYF.

This rearrangement joins TRBV13 to TRBJ1-2, with D unresolved. Germline values: CDR1 PRHDT, CDR2 FYEKMQ (reference sequence). The ends were cut back, 5 bases at V and 5 bases at J, with 15 bases in the middle. This CDR3 is 14 amino acids long. The CDR3 DNA reads as TGTGCCAGCAGCAGCGGTCCTCAACGGTATGGCTACACCTTC. Its translation is CASSSGPQRYGYTF.

The rearrangement uses TRBV5-5 and TRBJ2-1, with D tentatively TRBD1 (6 bases). Germline CDR1 reads SGHKS; CDR2 reads YYEKEE (reference sequence). The CDR3 loop spans 15 amino acids. V was cut by 0 bases and J by 12 bases, with 19 bases left in between. CDR3 DNA sequence: TGTGCCAGCAGCTTGGTTGGGAGCCGGGGCAGGGGGCAGTTCTTC. It yields the protein CASSLVGSRGRGQFF.

The gene calls are TRBV25-1 and TRBJ1-1; D not certain. Trimming pared 4 bases from V and 4 bases from J, leaving 13 bases between. Germline loops: CDR1 MGHDK, CDR2 SYGVNS. The CDR3 extends over 14 amino acids. CDR3 nucleotides: TGTGCCAGCAGTGCAGCTGGTGGGAGCACTGAAGCTTTCTTT. This encodes CASSAAGGSTEAFF.

V is TRBV5-5 and J is TRBJ1-6, with D possibly being TRBD1 (5 bases). There are 15 residues in the CDR3. Germline CDR1 reads SGHKS; CDR2 reads YYEKEE (reference sequence). The V end was cut by 5 bases, the J end by 5 bases, with 14 bases between. DNA for the CDR3: TGTGCCAGCAGTCCGGTGGGGGGGAATAATTCACCCCTCCACTTT. It encodes CASSPVGGNNSPLHF.

The chain has TRBV11-3 and TRBJ1-6, with 8 bases aligning to TRBD1. V trimming: 4 bases; J trimming: 8 bases; junction bases outside the gene matches: 13. This CDR3 spans 17 amino acids. The V gene's germline CDR1 is SGHNT and CDR2 YENEEA. The CDR3 DNA follows: TGTGCCAGCAGCTCGATTTGCGGGGACAGGAATCATTCACCCCTCCACTTT. This translates into CASSSICGDRNHSPLHF. Together with reference TRBV11-3 and TRBJ1-6, the CDR3 gives the full variable domain: EAGVVQSPRYKIIEKKQPVAFWCNPISGHNTLYWYLQNLGQGPELLIRYENEEAVDDSQLPKDRFSAERLKGVDSTLKIQPAELGDSAVYLCASSSICGDRNHSPLHFGNGTRLTVT.

The chain has TRBV27 and TRBJ2-3; 9 positions agree with TRBD2. CDR3 length equals 14 residues. Looked up from germline, CDR1 is MNHEY and CDR2 is SMNVEV (reference sequence). Trimming cost V 5 bases and J 5 bases; bases outside gene matches: 5. CDR3 sequence: CASSKREVKDTQYF. CDR3 bases: TGTGCCAGCAGTAAGCGGGAGGTAAAAGATACGCAGTATTTT.

This chain joins TRBV6-6 and TRBJ1-5, with D tentatively TRBD1 (5 bases). Per germline, CDR1 MNHNY and CDR2 SVGAGI (reference sequence). The CDR3 runs 14 residues. With 4 bases removed from V and 7 bases from J, the gap between germline ends came to 14 bases. This chain's CDR3 is CASSFAGGRQPQHF. The DNA of the CDR3 is TGTGCCAGCAGTTTCGCGGGGGGGAGGCAGCCCCAGCATTTT.